The 32 T cell receptor beta chains below come from one sample, sequenced in a study of cytomegalovirus exposure and HLA in healthy donors. Amplification used 60 Vbeta primers and 13 Jbeta primers. Clones were read by immunoSEQ multiplex PCR, and TCRdb kept only the in-frame ones, dropping some. This table has approximately 100,000 clones, about 77% appearing once. The sequenced sample was PBMCs. These TCRs come from a woman in her late teens or twenties in good health and CMV-seropositive.

The chain employs TRBV15 and TRBJ2-1, with TRBD2 matching over 11 bases. Germline values: CDR1 LNHNV, CDR2 YYDKDF (reference sequence). The CDR3 totals 17 residues. The V segment lost 2 bases and the J segment 5 bases; nucleotides outside the gene matches: 8. The CDR3, as DNA: TGTGCCACCAGCAGACATCCGGGACTAGCGGCTAACAATGAGCAGTTCTTC. Translating it yields CATSRHPGLAANNEQFF.

This chain connects TRBV19 to TRBJ1-4, with D perhaps TRBD1 (5 bases). Trimming shortened V by 4 bases and J by 8 bases, and 11 bases separated the two germline ends. The CDR3 runs 13 residues. Germline values: CDR1 LNHDA, CDR2 SQIVND (reference sequence). This CDR3 is CASSTETVEKLFF. The CDR3 nucleotides read TGTGCCAGTAGTACCGAGACAGTAGAAAAACTGTTTTTT. The variable domain in full, completed from reference TRBV19 and TRBJ1-4, reads DGGITQSPKYLFRKEGQNVTLSCEQNLNHDAMYWYRQDPGQGLRLIYYSQIVNDFQKGDIAEGYSVSREKKESFPLTVTSAQKNPTAFYLCASSTETVEKLFFGSGTQLSVL.

V usage is TRBV5-1 and J usage is TRBJ2-5; 8 bases map to TRBD2. The CDR3 extends over 16 amino acids. J gave up 0 bases and V 3 bases, and 7 bases lay outside the gene matches. Germline CDR1 SGHRS, CDR2 YFSETQ. The CDR3 sequence: CASSWRGVGYQETQYF. The CDR3 region has the DNA TGCGCCAGCAGCTGGCGGGGGGTAGGGTACCAAGAGACCCAGTACTTC.

The rearrangement uses TRBV30 and TRBJ1-2; D gene unclear. The germline gives CDR1 GTSNPN, CDR2 SVGIG (reference sequence). The CDR3 has 13 residues. V dropped 6 bases and J dropped 2 bases, with 13 bases sitting between them. This CDR3 is CACPVGGNYGYTF. Here the CDR3 DNA reads TGTGCCTGCCCCGTGGGAGGGAACTATGGCTACACCTTC. The entire variable domain, with the rest obtained from reference TRBV30 and TRBJ1-2, is as follows: SQTIHQWPATLVQPVGSPLSLECTVEGTSNPNLYWYRQAAGRGLQLLFYSVGIGQISSEVPQNLSASRPQDRQFILSSKKLLLSDSGFYLCACPVGGNYGYTFGSGTRLTVV.

V gene TRBV5-4 combines with J gene TRBJ2-1, with no clear D. Germline loops: CDR1 SGHNT, CDR2 YYREEE (reference sequence). The CDR3 runs to 13 residues. Deletions cut 5 bases from V and 5 bases from J, with 11 bases between. DNA of the CDR3: TGTGCCAGCAGGCGGAGCACGGACAATGAGCAGTTCTTC. Translated, it gives CASRRSTDNEQFF.

The rearrangement uses TRBV27 and TRBJ2-5; 12 positions agree with TRBD2. Germline V lookup: CDR1 MNHEY, CDR2 SMNVEV (reference sequence). V dropped 7 bases and J dropped 5; count of bases not matched to a gene: 8. The CDR3 extends over 15 amino acids. The CDR3: CASKGLAGGHETQYF. The CDR3 DNA reads TGTGCCAGCAAGGGTCTAGCGGGAGGGCACGAGACCCAGTACTTC.

This rearrangement joins TRBV13 to TRBJ2-5; TRBD2 matches at 13 bases. TRBJ2-7 explains the end of the DNA better; the J call may be wrong. In germline, CDR1 is PRHDT, CDR2 FYEKMQ (reference sequence). The CDR3 consists of 15 residues. This CDR3 reads CASSSGLAGAHEQYF. The CDR3 DNA reads as TGTGCCAGCAGCTCCGGACTAGCGGGAGCCCACGAGCAGTACTTC.

This clone showed up just a few times. CDR3: CASSPIDPRFSSVYSYEQYF. The CDR3, as DNA: TGTGCCAGCAGCCCCATTGACCCACGGTTTTCTAGCGTCTACTCCTACGAGCAGTACTTC. The chain couples TRBV7-6 to TRBJ2-7, with D possibly matching TRBD2 (6 bases). The CDR3 has 20 amino acids. Germline V gene sequence: CDR1 SGHVS, CDR2 FNYEAQ. Trimming removed 5 bases at V and 0 bases at J, with 29 bases between.

There are a few counts of this clone. The chain carries TRBV21-1 and TRBJ1-2; TRBD1, as called in the table, went unchecked against the DNA. TRBV21-1 is assigned pseudogene status. This CDR3 has 17 residues. CDR3: CASSLPGCDRGGRGYTF. The CDR3 DNA is TGTGCCAGCAGCCTCCCCGGCTGTGACAGGGGTGGTCGGGGCTACACCTTC.

The gene calls are TRBV11-1 and TRBJ1-4; TRBD1 agrees at 10 bases. Germline trimming cut 4 bases from V and 5 bases from J; bases unmatched to any gene: 4. This CDR3 contains 15 residues. Germline CDR1 and CDR2: SGHAT and FQDESV (reference sequence). This chain's CDR3 is CASSSRDRGNEKLFF. CDR3 coding DNA: TGTGCCAGCAGCTCCCGGGACAGGGGAAATGAAAAACTGTTTTTT.

The chain carries TRBV20-1 and TRBJ2-1, with D perhaps TRBD2 (5 bases). V was cut by 6 bases and J by 8 bases, with 8 bases left in between. Germline V gene lookup returns CDR1 DFQATT and CDR2 SNEGSKA (reference sequence). The CDR3 is 10 amino acids. The CDR3 reads CSAARDEQFF. In DNA, the CDR3 is TGCAGTGCAGCGAGGGATGAGCAGTTCTTC.

The chain combines TRBV6-4 with TRBJ2-5; D possibly corresponds to TRBD2 (6 bases). The V gene's germline CDR1 is MRHNA and CDR2 SNTAGT. The CDR3 is 16 residues long. Trimming stripped 4 bases from V and 3 bases from J, with 18 bases between. As DNA, the CDR3 is TGTGCCAGCAGTGCTTCTCCCGGGACTGGAAAAGAGACCCAGTACTTC. Translation: CASSASPGTGKETQYF.

V gene TRBV7-2 combines with J gene TRBJ2-1; 9 bases are a match to TRBD1. The CDR3 extends over 16 amino acids. The ends lost 5 bases at V and 4 bases at J; junction bases unmatched: 9. The V gene's germline CDR1 is SGHTA and CDR2 FQGNSA. The CDR3 sequence: CASSPNTGGGYNEQFF. CDR3 DNA sequence: TGTGCCAGCAGCCCCAACACAGGGGGCGGGTACAATGAGCAGTTCTTC.

This rearrangement joins TRBV19 to TRBJ1-2; 7 bases align to TRBD1. Germline values: CDR1 LNHDA, CDR2 SQIVND (reference sequence). Trimming cost V 5 bases and J 1 base; bases outside gene matches: 7. This CDR3 comprises 15 residues. CDR3 in DNA: TGTGCCAGTAGTCCCGGGACAGCCGATAACTATGGCTACACCTTC. This codes for CASSPGTADNYGYTF.

The genes are TRBV11-2 and TRBJ2-5, with D possibly matching TRBD2 (5 bases). With 5 bases removed from V and 1 base from J, the gap between germline ends came to 11 bases. Germline values: CDR1 SGHAT, CDR2 FQNNGV. This CDR3 has 14 amino acids. The CDR3 sequence: CASSPPGFQETQYF. CDR3 in DNA: TGTGCCAGCAGCCCACCGGGGTTCCAAGAGACCCAGTACTTC.

This rearrangement joins TRBV6-5 to TRBJ1-3, with a possible D match to TRBD1 (6 bases). The germline gives CDR1 MNHEY, CDR2 SVGAGI. CDR3 length: 12 residues. Deletions cut 10 bases from V and 1 base from J, with 8 bases between. The CDR3 protein is CATTGSGNTIYF. The CDR3 DNA follows: TGTGCCACCACAGGGTCTGGAAACACCATATATTTT.

The chain's CDR3 is CASSLSAGTGGEGYTF. Here the CDR3 DNA reads TGTGCCAGCAGTTTATCCGCCGGGACAGGGGGCGAGGGCTACACCTTC. The genes are TRBV28 and TRBJ1-2; 12 nucleotides line up with TRBD1. The J segment lost 8 bases and the V segment lost 1 base, leaving 8 bases of the junction unmatched. The germline CDR1 and CDR2 sequences are MDHEN and SYDVKM. The length of the CDR3 is 16 residues.

This chain uses TRBV30 with TRBJ1-6, with D maybe TRBD1 (5 bases). In germline, CDR1 is GTSNPN, CDR2 SVGIG (reference sequence). V was cut by 5 bases and J by 9 bases, with 11 bases left in between. The CDR3 spans 12 residues. CDR3 residues: CAWGREGSPLHF. CDR3 coding DNA: TGTGCCTGGGGCAGGGAGGGTTCACCCCTCCACTTT. Complete variable domain (other parts from reference TRBV30 and TRBJ1-6): SQTIHQWPATLVQPVGSPLSLECTVEGTSNPNLYWYRQAAGRGLQLLFYSVGIGQISSEVPQNLSASRPQDRQFILSSKKLLLSDSGFYLCAWGREGSPLHFGNGTRLTVT.

V is TRBV5-6 and J is TRBJ2-3; 8 bases fit TRBD2. The CDR3 consists of 15 residues. V lost 3 bases, J lost 2 bases, and 5 bases stayed unmatched. Germline V gives CDR1 SGHDT, CDR2 YYEEEE. This chain's CDR3 is CASSSGLGNTDTQYF. For the CDR3, the DNA is TGTGCCAGCAGCTCGGGACTAGGAAACACAGATACGCAGTATTTT.

This rearrangement joins TRBV5-4 to TRBJ2-7, with 7 bases aligning to TRBD2. There are 15 residues in the CDR3. Unmatched junction bases numbered 6, after V lost 1 base and J lost 2 bases. Germline CDR1 and CDR2: SGHNT and YYREEE (reference sequence). DNA for the CDR3: TGTGCCAGCAGCTTGAGACGGACTAGTACCTACGAGCAGTACTTC. As protein: CASSLRRTSTYEQYF.

The rearrangement uses TRBV18 and TRBJ2-3, with D unresolved. V dropped 2 bases and J dropped 1 base, with 10 bases sitting between them. Germline CDR1 and CDR2: KGHSH and LQKENI. CDR3 length equals 15 residues. CDR3 DNA sequence: TGTGCCAGCTCACCAATGGAGATGGGCACAGATACGCAGTATTTT. Its protein is CASSPMEMGTDTQYF.

The chain is built from TRBV9 and TRBJ1-1; 7 bases match TRBD1. This CDR3 is built from 15 residues. With 3 bases clipped from V and 0 bases from J, the junction kept 5 bases outside the gene matches. Germline V lookup: CDR1 SGDLS, CDR2 YYNGEE. For the CDR3, the DNA is TGTGCCAGCAGCGCCCTGGGACAGTTGAACACTGAAGCTTTCTTT. Protein product: CASSALGQLNTEAFF.

V and J are TRBV27 and TRBJ2-3; D is perhaps TRBD2 (6 bases). The V gene lost 9 bases and the J gene lost 6 bases, with 10 bases spanning the gap. The CDR3 extends over 11 amino acids. The germline gives CDR1 MNHEY, CDR2 SMNVEV (reference sequence). For the CDR3, the DNA is TGTGCCAGTACCGGAGGGGATACGCAGTATTTT. This encodes CASTGGDTQYF.

This clone showed up just a few times. This chain uses TRBV5-8 with TRBJ1-5; weak D call: TRBD1 (6 bases). V shed 0 bases and J shed 5 bases, with 12 bases lying between them. This CDR3 comprises 15 residues. CDR1 is SGHTS, CDR2 YDEGEE, per germline. CDR3 sequence (DNA): TGTGCCAGCAGCTTGGTTTCAGGGGCCTATCAGCCCCAGCATTTT. This codes for CASSLVSGAYQPQHF. The full variable domain, in which reference TRBV5-8 and TRBJ1-5 provide the parts outside the CDR3, is EAGVTQSPTHLIKTRGQQATLRCSPISGHTSVYWYQQALGLGLQFLLWYDEGEERNRGNFPPRFSGRQFPNYSSELNVNALELEDSALYLCASSLVSGAYQPQHFGDGTRLSIL.

This clone was recorded a few times. J is TRBJ2-4 and V is TRBV4-3; TRBD2 is a possible D gene (6 bases). The V end lost 2 bases, the J end lost 8 bases, and 13 bases lay between the germline ends. This CDR3 is 14 amino acids long. The germline CDR1 and CDR2 sequences are LGHNA and YSLEER. The CDR3: CASSQRGAGDIQYF. DNA of the CDR3: TGCGCCAGCAGCCAACGCGGGGCTGGAGACATTCAGTACTTC.

The CDR3 sequence is CASSELAGGLYEQFF. The CDR3 DNA reads as TGTGCCAGCAGCGAACTAGCGGGAGGGCTCTATGAGCAGTTCTTC. The rearrangement uses TRBV2 and TRBJ2-1, with 13 bases matching TRBD2. V shed 6 bases and J 8 bases; nucleotides not matched to a gene: 7. The CDR3 consists of 15 residues. Germline V CDR1 and CDR2: SNHLY, FYNNEI.

The CDR3 spells CASSFLGTPDGYGYTF. The CDR3 region has the DNA TGTGCCAGCAGTTTTCTCGGGACACCCGACGGGTATGGCTACACCTTC. This rearrangement joins TRBV27 to TRBJ1-2; D is possibly TRBD1 (6 bases). V lost 3 bases and J 5 bases, leaving 19 bases between the germline ends. The CDR3 is 16 residues long. Per germline, CDR1 MNHEY and CDR2 SMNVEV (reference sequence).

The CDR3 sequence is CASSPGQKRGNNEQYF. In DNA form, the CDR3 reads TGTGCCAGCAGCCCGGGACAGAAGAGGGGTAACAACGAGCAGTACTTC. The chain combines TRBV2 with TRBJ2-7; 7 bases are a match to TRBD1. This CDR3 has 16 amino acids. With V trimmed by 6 bases and J by 5 bases, 16 bases remained unmatched. Germline V gene sequence: CDR1 SNHLY, CDR2 FYNNEI.

The chain carries TRBV6-5 and TRBJ2-3; possibly TRBD1 for D (6 bases). With 0 bases removed from V and 3 bases from J, the gap between germline ends came to 10 bases. CDR1 MNHEY and CDR2 SVGAGI come from the germline V gene. This CDR3 is built from 15 residues. CDR3 nucleotide sequence: TGTGCCAGCAGTTACTCTATGGACAGAACAGATACGCAGTATTTT. Translating gives CASSYSMDRTDTQYF.

The table lists this clone with a few counts. The chain couples TRBV7-9 to TRBJ1-1; no clear D gene. The CDR3 is made up of 12 amino acids. CDR1 is SEHNR and CDR2 is FQNEAQ in the germline V gene (reference sequence). The V gene lost 7 bases and the J gene lost 3 bases, with 9 bases spanning the gap. CDR3 nucleotide sequence: TGTGCCAGCACCCTTGGAGACACTGAAGCTTTCTTT. Translated, it gives CASTLGDTEAFF. The full variable domain, with the rest looked up from reference TRBV7-9 and TRBJ1-1, is DTGVSQNPRHKITKRGQNVTFRCDPISEHNRLYWYRQTLGQGPEFLTYFQNEAQLEKSRLLSDRFSAERPKGSFSTLEIQRTEQGDSAMYLCASTLGDTEAFFGQGTRLTVV.

The chain has TRBV30 and TRBJ1-5; D remains ambiguous. Per germline, CDR1 GTSNPN and CDR2 SVGIG (reference sequence). V lost 0 bases, J lost 0 bases, and 9 bases lay in between. The CDR3 consists of 15 residues. CDR3 coding DNA: TGTGCCTGGAGTGTAGCCGGGGATAGCAATCAGCCCCAGCATTTT. Residues: CAWSVAGDSNQPQHF.

This chain's CDR3 is CASSLGEEGEQFF. For the CDR3, the DNA is TGTGCCAGCAGCTTAGGTGAGGAGGGTGAGCAGTTCTTC. V and J are TRBV7-9 and TRBJ2-1; perhaps TRBD2 as D (6 bases). The CDR3 runs 13 residues. V dropped 1 base and J dropped 9 bases, with 10 bases sitting between them. Germline CDR1 SEHNR, CDR2 FQNEAQ (reference sequence).